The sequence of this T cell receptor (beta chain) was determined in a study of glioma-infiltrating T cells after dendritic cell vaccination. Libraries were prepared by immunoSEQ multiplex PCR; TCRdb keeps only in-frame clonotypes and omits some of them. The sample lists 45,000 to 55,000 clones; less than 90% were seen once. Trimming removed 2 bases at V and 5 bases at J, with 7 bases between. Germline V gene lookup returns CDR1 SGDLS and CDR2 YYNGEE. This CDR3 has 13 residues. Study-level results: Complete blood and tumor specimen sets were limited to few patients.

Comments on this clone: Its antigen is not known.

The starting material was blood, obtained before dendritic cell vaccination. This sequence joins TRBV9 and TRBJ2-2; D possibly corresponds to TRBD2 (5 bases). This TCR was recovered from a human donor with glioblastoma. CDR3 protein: CASSVEGTGELFF. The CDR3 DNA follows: TGTGCCAGCAGCGTCGAGGGTACCGGGGAGCTGTTTTTT.